The T cell receptor beta chain under discussion was sequenced for a study of blood T cell repertoires in COVID-19. Study information: Sites across the United States, Italy and Spain contributed samples from acute and convalescent COVID-19.

The CDR3 is made up of 17 amino acids. V dropped 0 bases and J dropped 4 bases, with 15 bases sitting between them. Germline V gene lookup returns CDR1 LGHNA and CDR2 YNFKEQ. Authors' analysis steps: The assay estimated nucleated cells by amplifying reference gene primers. TCRdb's copy holds only in-frame clones and misses some; the assay was immunoSEQ multiplex PCR. Clone size and the V and J calls come from that table; the DNA yielded D and trimming. Of over 100,000 clones in the sample, roughly 85% were seen once. This sequence originates from a man aged 45-60 years with active COVID-19. The rearrangement joins TRBV4-2 to TRBJ2-2, with D possibly matching TRBD1 (6 bases). Material: peripheral blood. The DNA for the CDR3 is TGTGCCAGCAGCCAAGAAGGCAAGTCAGGGGTCACCGGGGAGCTGTTTTTT. This gives the protein CASSQEGKSGVTGELFF.